The entry below gives a single T cell receptor beta chain sequence along with its context. As originally analysed: Amplification of reference gene primers provided the estimated nucleated cell counts. Data came from immunoSEQ multiplex PCR; TCRdb stores just in-frame clones and leaves some out. From that table come the V and J calls and clone size; the DNA was used to work out D and trimming. The table has approximately 110,000 clones, 85% to 90% seen once; the top ten hold about 34%. The CDR3 extends over 16 amino acids. Germline CDR1 SGDLS, CDR2 YYNGEE. V was shortened by 3 bases and J by 6 bases, with 19 bases between the two germline ends. These data come from a study of blood T cell repertoires in COVID-19. Study overall: Samples of COVID-19 (acute and convalescent) were obtained from the United States, Italy and Spain. The cDNA or gDNA used as material had been derived from T cells, B-cell-depleted T cells, or PBMCs.

The gene calls are TRBV9 and TRBJ2-1; a possible D gene is TRBD1 (6 bases). This receptor was obtained from a woman of 80 years or more with acute or convalescent COVID-19. Sequencing was carried out using peripheral blood. CDR3 nucleotides: TGTGCCAGCAGCGATCCGACAGGCGGCCAGGCCAATGAGCAGTTCTTC. Protein sequence: CASSDPTGGQANEQFF.